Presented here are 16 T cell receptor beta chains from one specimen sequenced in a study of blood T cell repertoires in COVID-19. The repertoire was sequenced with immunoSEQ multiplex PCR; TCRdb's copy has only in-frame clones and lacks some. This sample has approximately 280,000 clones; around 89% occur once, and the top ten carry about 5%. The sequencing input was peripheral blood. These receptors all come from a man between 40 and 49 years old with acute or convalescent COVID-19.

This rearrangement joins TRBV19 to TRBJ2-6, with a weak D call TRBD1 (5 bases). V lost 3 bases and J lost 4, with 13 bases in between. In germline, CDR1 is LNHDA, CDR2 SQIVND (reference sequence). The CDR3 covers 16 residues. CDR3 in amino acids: CASSMGPGPGANVLTF. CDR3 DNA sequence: TGTGCCAGTAGTATGGGTCCAGGGCCCGGGGCCAACGTCCTGACTTTC.

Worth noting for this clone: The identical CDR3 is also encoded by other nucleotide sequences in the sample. CDR3 nucleotide sequence: TGTGCTAGTGGTTTGGGACAGCTTGGCAATCAGCCCCAGCATTTT. It encodes CASGLGQLGNQPQHF. V usage is TRBV12-5 and J usage is TRBJ1-5, with D maybe TRBD1 (5 bases). Germline V lookup: CDR1 LGHNT, CDR2 FRNRAP. The length of the CDR3 is 15 residues. Trimming took off 1 base at V and 2 bases at J, with 9 bases between the two ends.

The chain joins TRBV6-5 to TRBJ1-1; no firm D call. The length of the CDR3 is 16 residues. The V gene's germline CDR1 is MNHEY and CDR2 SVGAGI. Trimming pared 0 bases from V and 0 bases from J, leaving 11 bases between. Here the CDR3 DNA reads TGTGCCAGCAGTTACTCGTGGAGGACCATGAACACTGAAGCTTTCTTT. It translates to CASSYSWRTMNTEAFF.

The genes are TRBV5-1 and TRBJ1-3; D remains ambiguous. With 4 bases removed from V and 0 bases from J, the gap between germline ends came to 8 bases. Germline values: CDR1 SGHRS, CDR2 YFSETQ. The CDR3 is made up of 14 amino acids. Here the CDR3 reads CASSPGSSGNTIYF. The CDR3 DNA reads TGCGCCAGCAGCCCAGGTTCCTCTGGAAACACCATATATTTT. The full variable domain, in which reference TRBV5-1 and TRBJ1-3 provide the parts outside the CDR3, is KAGVTQTPRYLIKTRGQQVTLSCSPISGHRSVSWYQQTPGQGLQFLFEYFSETQRNKGNFPGRFSGRQFSNSRSEMNVSTLELGDSALYLCASSPGSSGNTIYFGEGSWLTVV.

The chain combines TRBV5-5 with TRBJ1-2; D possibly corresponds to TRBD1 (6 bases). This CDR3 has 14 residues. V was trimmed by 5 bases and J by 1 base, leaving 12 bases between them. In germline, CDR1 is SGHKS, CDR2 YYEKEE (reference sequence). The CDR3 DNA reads TGTGCCAGCAGGATACAGGGAATTAACTATGGCTACACCTTC. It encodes CASRIQGINYGYTF.

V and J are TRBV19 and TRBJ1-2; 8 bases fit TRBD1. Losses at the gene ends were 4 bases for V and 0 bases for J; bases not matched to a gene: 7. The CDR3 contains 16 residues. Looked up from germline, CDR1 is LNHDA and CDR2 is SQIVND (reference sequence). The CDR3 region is CASSTDRVPPNYGYTF. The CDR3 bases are TGTGCCAGTAGTACGGACAGGGTGCCACCTAACTATGGCTACACCTTC.

As DNA, the CDR3 is TGCAGCGTTGGGGGCCGATACAATGAGCAGTTCTTC. It specifies CSVGGRYNEQFF. The chain links TRBV29-1 to TRBJ2-1, with a weak D call TRBD1 (5 bases). Trimming pared 4 bases from V and 4 bases from J, leaving 8 bases between. Germline V CDR1 and CDR2: SQVTM, ANQGSEA. This CDR3 is built from 12 residues.

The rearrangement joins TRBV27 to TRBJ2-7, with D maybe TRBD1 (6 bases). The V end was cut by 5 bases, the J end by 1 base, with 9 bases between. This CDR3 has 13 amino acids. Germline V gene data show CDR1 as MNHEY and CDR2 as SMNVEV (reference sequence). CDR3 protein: CASSPDRSYEQYF. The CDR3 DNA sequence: TGTGCCAGCAGTCCCGACAGGTCCTACGAGCAGTACTTC.

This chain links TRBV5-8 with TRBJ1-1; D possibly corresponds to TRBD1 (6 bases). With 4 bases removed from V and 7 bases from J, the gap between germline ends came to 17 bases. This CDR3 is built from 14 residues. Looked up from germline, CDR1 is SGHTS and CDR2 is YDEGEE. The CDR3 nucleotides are TGTGCCAGCAGCCCGGACAGACCCTCGAGTGAAGCTTTCTTT. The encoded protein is CASSPDRPSSEAFF.

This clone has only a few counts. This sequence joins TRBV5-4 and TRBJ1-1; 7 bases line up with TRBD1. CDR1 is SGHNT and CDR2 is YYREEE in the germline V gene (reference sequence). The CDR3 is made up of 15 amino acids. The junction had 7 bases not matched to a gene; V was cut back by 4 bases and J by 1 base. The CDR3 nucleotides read TGTGCCAGCAGCCCCTGGGACAGCCAGAACACTGAAGCTTTCTTT. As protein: CASSPWDSQNTEAFF.

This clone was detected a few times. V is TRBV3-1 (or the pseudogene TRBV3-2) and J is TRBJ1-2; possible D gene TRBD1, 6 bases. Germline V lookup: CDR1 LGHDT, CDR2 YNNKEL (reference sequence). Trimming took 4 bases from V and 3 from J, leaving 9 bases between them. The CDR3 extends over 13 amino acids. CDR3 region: CASSLRTDYGYTF. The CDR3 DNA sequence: TGTGCCAGCAGCCTCCGGACAGACTATGGCTACACCTTC.

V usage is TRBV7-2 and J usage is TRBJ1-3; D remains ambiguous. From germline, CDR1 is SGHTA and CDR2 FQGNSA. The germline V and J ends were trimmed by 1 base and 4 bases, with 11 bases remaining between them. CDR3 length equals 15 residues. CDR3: CASSLDPGRGNTIYF. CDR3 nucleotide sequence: TGTGCCAGCAGCTTAGACCCGGGGAGAGGAAACACCATATATTTT.

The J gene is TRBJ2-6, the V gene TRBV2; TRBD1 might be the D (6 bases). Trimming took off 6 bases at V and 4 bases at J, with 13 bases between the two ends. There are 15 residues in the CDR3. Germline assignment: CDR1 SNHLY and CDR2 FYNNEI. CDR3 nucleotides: TGTGCCAGCAGCCTAACAGGGACAGGGGCCAACGTCCTGACTTTC. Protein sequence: CASSLTGTGANVLTF.

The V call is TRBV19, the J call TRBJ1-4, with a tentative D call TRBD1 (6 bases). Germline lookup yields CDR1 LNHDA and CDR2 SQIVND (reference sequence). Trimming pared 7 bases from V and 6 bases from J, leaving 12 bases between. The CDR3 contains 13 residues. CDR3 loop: CASKQTGYEKLFF. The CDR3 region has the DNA TGTGCCAGTAAGCAGACAGGCTATGAAAAACTGTTTTTT. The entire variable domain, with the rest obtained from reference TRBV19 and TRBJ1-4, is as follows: DGGITQSPKYLFRKEGQNVTLSCEQNLNHDAMYWYRQDPGQGLRLIYYSQIVNDFQKGDIAEGYSVSREKKESFPLTVTSAQKNPTAFYLCASKQTGYEKLFFGSGTQLSVL.

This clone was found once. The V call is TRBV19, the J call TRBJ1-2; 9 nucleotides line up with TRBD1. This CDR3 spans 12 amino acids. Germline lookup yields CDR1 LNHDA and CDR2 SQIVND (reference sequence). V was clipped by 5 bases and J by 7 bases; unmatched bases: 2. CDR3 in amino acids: CASSVDRGGYTF. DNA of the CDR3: TGTGCCAGTAGTGTGGACAGGGGTGGCTACACCTTC.

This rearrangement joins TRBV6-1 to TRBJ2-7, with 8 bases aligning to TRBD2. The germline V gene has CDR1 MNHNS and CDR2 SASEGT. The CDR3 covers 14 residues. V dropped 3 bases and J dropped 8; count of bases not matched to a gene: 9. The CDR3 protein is CASSEGGTSGKQYF. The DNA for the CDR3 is TGTGCCAGCAGTGAGGGAGGGACTAGTGGGAAGCAGTACTTC.